Here is one TCR beta chain with its context. The antigen is undetermined. TCR beta VDJ combinations and CDR3 sequences were profiled from genomic DNA. TCRdb reprocessed the reads via MiXCR and lists one record per CDR3 protein. The sample contains roughly 64,000 distinct CDR3 sequences, less than 65% of which appear only once. The sample comes from a study of CD8+CD57+ T cells in acquired aplastic anemia. Across the study: Average DNA yield from sorted CD4+ and CD8+ cells was about 3 ug.

Findings of the study overall: The study identified almost 30 CD8+ CDR3 sequences shared by patients and controls.

The germline gives CDR1 SNHLY, CDR2 FYNNEI. V lost 5 bases and J lost 11, with 15 bases in between. There are 12 residues in the CDR3. The sequence derives from a human donor in good health, serving as a control. The rearrangement links TRBV2 to TRBJ1-1; possibly TRBD1 for D (6 bases). Source material: sorted CD4+, CD8+, or CD8+CD57+ T cells (not recorded which) from PBMCs. Here the CDR3 DNA reads TGTGCCAGCAGTCAACAGGGACCCAGGGCTTTCTTT. Translation: CASSQQGPRAFF.